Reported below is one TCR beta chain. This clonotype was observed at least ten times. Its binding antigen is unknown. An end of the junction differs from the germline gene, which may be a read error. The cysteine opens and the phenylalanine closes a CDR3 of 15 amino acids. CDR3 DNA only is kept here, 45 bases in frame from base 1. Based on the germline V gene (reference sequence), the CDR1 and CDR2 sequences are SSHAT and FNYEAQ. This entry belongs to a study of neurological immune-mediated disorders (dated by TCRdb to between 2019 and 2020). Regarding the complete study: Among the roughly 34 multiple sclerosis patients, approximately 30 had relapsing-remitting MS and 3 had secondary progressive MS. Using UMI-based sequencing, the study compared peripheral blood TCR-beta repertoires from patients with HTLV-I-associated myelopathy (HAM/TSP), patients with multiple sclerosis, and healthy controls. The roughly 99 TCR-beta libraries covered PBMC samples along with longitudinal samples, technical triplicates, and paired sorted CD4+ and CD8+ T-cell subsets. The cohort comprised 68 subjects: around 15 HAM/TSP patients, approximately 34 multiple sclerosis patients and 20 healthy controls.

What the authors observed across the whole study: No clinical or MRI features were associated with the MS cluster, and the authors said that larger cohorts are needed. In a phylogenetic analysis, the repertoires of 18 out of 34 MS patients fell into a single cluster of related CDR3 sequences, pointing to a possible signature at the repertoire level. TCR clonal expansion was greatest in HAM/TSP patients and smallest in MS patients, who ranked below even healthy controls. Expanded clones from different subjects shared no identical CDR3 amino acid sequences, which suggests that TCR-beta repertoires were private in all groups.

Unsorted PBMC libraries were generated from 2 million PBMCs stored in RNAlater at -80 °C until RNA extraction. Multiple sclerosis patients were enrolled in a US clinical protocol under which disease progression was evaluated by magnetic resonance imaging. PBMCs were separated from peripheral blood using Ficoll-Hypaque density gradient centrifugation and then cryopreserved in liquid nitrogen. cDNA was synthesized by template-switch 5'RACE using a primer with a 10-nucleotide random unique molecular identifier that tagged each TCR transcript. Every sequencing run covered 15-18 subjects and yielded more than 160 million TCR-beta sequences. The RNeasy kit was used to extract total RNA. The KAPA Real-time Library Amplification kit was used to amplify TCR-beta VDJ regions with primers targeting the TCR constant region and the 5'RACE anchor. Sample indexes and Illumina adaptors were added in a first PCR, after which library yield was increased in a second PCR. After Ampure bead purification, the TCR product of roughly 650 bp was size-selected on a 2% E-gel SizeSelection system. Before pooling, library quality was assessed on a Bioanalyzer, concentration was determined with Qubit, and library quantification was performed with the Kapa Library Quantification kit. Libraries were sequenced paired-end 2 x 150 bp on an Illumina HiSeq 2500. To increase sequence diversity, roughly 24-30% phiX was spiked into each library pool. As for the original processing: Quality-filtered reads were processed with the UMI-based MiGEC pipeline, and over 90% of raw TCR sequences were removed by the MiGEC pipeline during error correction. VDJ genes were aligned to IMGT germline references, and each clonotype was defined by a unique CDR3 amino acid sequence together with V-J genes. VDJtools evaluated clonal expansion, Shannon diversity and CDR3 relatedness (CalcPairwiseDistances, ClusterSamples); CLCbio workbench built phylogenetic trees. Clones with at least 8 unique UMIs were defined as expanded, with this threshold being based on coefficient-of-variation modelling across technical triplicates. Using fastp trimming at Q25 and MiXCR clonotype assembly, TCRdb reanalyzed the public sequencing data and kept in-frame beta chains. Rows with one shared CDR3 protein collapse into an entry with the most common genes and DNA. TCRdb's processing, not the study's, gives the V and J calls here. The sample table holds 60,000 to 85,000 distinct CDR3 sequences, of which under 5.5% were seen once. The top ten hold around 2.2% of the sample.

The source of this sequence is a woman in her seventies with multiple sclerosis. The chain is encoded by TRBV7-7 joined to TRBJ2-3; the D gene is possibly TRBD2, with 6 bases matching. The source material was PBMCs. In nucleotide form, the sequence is TGTGCTAGCAGCTTAGCATGGGGGGTCACAGATACGCAGTATTTT. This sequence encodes CASSLAWGVTDTQYF.